In its sample, the clone carrying this TCR beta chain was seen once. The antigen is unknown. The data originate from a study of Ad26.COV2.S vaccination and SARS-CoV-2 variants. Study-wide points: Ad26.COV2.S recipients had broader spike-specific TCRs (P = 0.0014). A substantial breadth of spike-specific CD8+ and CD4+ T cell responses after vaccination has been reported.

Repertoires were generated with immunoSEQ multiplex PCR, while TCRdb's copy carries only in-frame clones and drops some. The repertoire holds about 330,000 clones, with approximately 87% as singletons. The treatment is: roughly 20 received Ad26.COV2.S at low or high dose, single or two shots; a few received placebo; per-sample allocation not given. Collection of samples fell on day 63 after the first vaccine or placebo injection. Participants' vaccine, an Ad26 vector, delivered Wuhan-strain SARS-CoV-2 spike. This CDR3 spans 11 amino acids. The sequence was collected from a person between 18 and 65 years old who received the Ad26.COV2.S COVID-19 vaccine or a placebo. This specimen was peripheral blood, taken in a trial of Ad26.COV2.S vaccine versus placebo. The rearrangement joins TRBV21-1 to TRBJ1-5; no DNA check was done on the table's D call, TRBD1. TRBV21-1 is flagged as a pseudogene. CDR3 loop: CASSPSQPQHF. In nucleotides, the CDR3 is TGTGCCAGCAGCCCATCCCAGCCCCAGCATTTT.